The 29 T cell receptor beta chains below were found in one sample sequenced in a study of patients and donors after allogeneic stem cell transplantation. TCRdb passed the RT-PCR reads through MiXCR, listing each CDR3 protein once. This table has hundreds of thousands of distinct CDR3 sequences, 35% to 45% appearing once. The sample was blood, either unsorted or a sorted T cell fraction (not recorded which). The receptors come from a human donor who was either an allogeneic HSCT recipient or a stem cell or donor lymphocyte infusion donor (not recorded which). It is not recorded whose cells these are; they may come from a transplant donor.

The chain carries TRBV12-3 or TRBV12-4 and TRBJ2-7; D ambiguous. The CDR3 consists of 15 residues. V shed 7 bases and J shed 4 bases, with 20 bases lying between them. Written as DNA, the CDR3 is TGTGCCAGCACCCGAGTGGCCGCCGGAAATTACGAGCAGTACTTC. It encodes CASTRVAAGNYEQYF.

The chain employs TRBV12-3 or TRBV12-4 and TRBJ2-1, with 8 bases lining up with TRBD1. With V trimmed by 2 bases and J by 2 bases, 8 bases remained unmatched. The CDR3 runs to 17 residues. The CDR3 region is CASSLPPDRGPYNEQFF. For the CDR3, the DNA is TGTGCCAGCAGTTTACCGCCAGACAGGGGACCCTACAATGAGCAGTTCTTC.

The gene calls are TRBV6-5 and TRBJ1-2, with D possibly being TRBD1 (5 bases). The CDR3 spans 15 residues. CDR1 MNHEY and CDR2 SVGAGI come from the germline V gene. V was cut by 2 bases and J by 7 bases, with 17 bases left in between. The CDR3 region is CASSYKGPKASGYTF. CDR3 in DNA: TGTGCCAGCAGTTACAAGGGACCCAAGGCGAGTGGCTACACCTTC.

The genes are TRBV7-8 and TRBJ2-5, with TRBD2 identical over 9 bases. The CDR3 runs 16 residues. With 4 bases clipped from V and 2 bases from J, the junction kept 8 bases outside the gene matches. The germline CDR1 and CDR2 sequences are SGHVS and FQNEAQ. The CDR3 here is CASSWSRLAAQETQYF. As DNA, the CDR3 is TGTGCCAGCAGCTGGTCACGACTAGCGGCACAAGAGACCCAGTACTTC.

V is TRBV28 and J is TRBJ2-5; TRBD2 aligns across 14 bases. The germline V gene has CDR1 MDHEN and CDR2 SYDVKM. V lost 3 bases, J lost 2 bases, and 5 bases stayed unmatched. The CDR3 totals 17 residues. The CDR3 DNA reads as TGTGCCAGCAGTTTGGGACTAGCGGGGGTTAATCAAGAGACCCAGTACTTC. Its translation is CASSLGLAGVNQETQYF.

This clonotype was recorded a few times. This chain joins TRBV7-9 and TRBJ2-3; a weak D match, TRBD1 (5 bases). V lost 10 bases and J 0 bases, leaving 14 bases between the germline ends. The CDR3 extends over 14 amino acids. Germline values: CDR1 SEHNR, CDR2 FQNEAQ (reference sequence). The CDR3 region has the DNA TGTGCCACCCTGCCAGGGCAGAGCACAGATACGCAGTATTTT. Amino acid sequence: CATLPGQSTDTQYF.

This clonotype was detected only a few times. V is TRBV29-1 and J is TRBJ1-1; possible D gene TRBD1, 6 bases. V was shortened by 3 bases and J by 1 base, with 9 bases between the two germline ends. This CDR3 is 13 amino acids long. Looked up from germline, CDR1 is SQVTM and CDR2 is ANQGSEA. The CDR3 DNA reads TGCAGCGTTGAGACGGGACAGAACACTGAAGCTTTCTTT. Encoded protein: CSVETGQNTEAFF.

This clonotype occurred a few times. J is TRBJ2-3 and V is TRBV20-1; 9 bases match TRBD2. V lost 3 bases to trimming and J lost 3 bases; unmatched junction nucleotides: 7. There are 15 residues in the CDR3. Germline CDR1 reads DFQATT; CDR2 reads SNEGSKA (reference sequence). The CDR3: CSARPGLARTDTQYF. The CDR3 DNA follows: TGCAGTGCTAGGCCGGGACTAGCACGGACAGATACGCAGTATTTT.

The chain is built from TRBV12-3 or TRBV12-4 and TRBJ1-6, with TRBD1 as a possible D gene (6 bases). Trimming took off 7 bases at V and 9 bases at J, with 28 bases between the two ends. The CDR3 contains 18 residues. CDR3 region: CASTPLKRGGRACSPLHF. The CDR3 bases are TGTGCCAGCACACCCCTGAAGCGGGGGGGCAGGGCTTGTTCACCCCTCCACTTT.

This clonotype was seen a handful of times. This chain joins TRBV4-2 and TRBJ1-2; no firm D call. The CDR3 is 14 amino acids. CDR1 is LGHNA and CDR2 is YNFKEQ in the germline V gene. Trimming removed 1 base from V and 3 bases from J, with 9 bases in between. The CDR3 DNA reads as TGTGCCAGCAGCCAAGCGGAGGTAGACTATGGCTACACCTTC. Amino acid sequence: CASSQAEVDYGYTF.

This clonotype was detected only a few times. The gene calls are TRBV6-5 and TRBJ1-1; TRBD1 matches at 9 bases. V lost 5 bases, J lost 7 bases, and 8 bases stayed unmatched. The CDR3 runs to 14 residues. Germline V gene lookup returns CDR1 MNHEY and CDR2 SVGAGI. The chain's CDR3 is CASSRRDREIEAFF. The CDR3 DNA reads TGTGCCAGCAGTCGCCGGGACAGGGAAATTGAAGCTTTCTTT.

This clonotype was seen a few times. The rearrangement links TRBV4-2 to TRBJ1-1; D remains ambiguous. The germline CDR1 and CDR2 sequences are LGHNA and YNFKEQ. Trimming pared 1 base from V and 0 bases from J, leaving 6 bases between. This CDR3 is built from 14 residues. CDR3 nucleotide sequence: TGTGCCAGCAGCCAAGTCCGAGTGAACACTGAAGCTTTCTTT. This sequence encodes CASSQVRVNTEAFF.

This chain links TRBV9 with TRBJ2-1; 11 bases agree with TRBD2. The CDR3 runs to 16 residues. Germline trimming cut 0 bases from V and 4 bases from J; bases unmatched to any gene: 3. The germline V gene encodes CDR1 SGDLS and CDR2 YYNGEE. The CDR3 here is CASSVATSGGYNEQFF. The CDR3 DNA is TGTGCCAGCAGCGTAGCTACTAGCGGGGGATACAATGAGCAGTTCTTC.

This clonotype was observed a handful of times. The gene calls are TRBV20-1 and TRBJ1-5, with no clear D. CDR1 is DFQATT, CDR2 SNEGSKA, per germline (reference sequence). This CDR3 region has 13 residues. Trimming stripped 6 bases from V and 0 bases from J, with 9 bases between. CDR3 in amino acids: CSADPVSNQPQHF. The DNA of the CDR3 is TGCAGTGCCGACCCAGTTAGCAATCAGCCCCAGCATTTT.

This clonotype was detected a few times. The V call is TRBV10-2, the J call TRBJ1-1; no firm D call. V lost 6 bases to trimming and J lost 3 bases, with 14 bases between them. Germline V gene lookup returns CDR1 WSHSY and CDR2 SAAADI. The length of the CDR3 is 14 residues. This CDR3 is CASRQTPEDTEAFF. In DNA, the CDR3 is TGCGCCAGCAGGCAGACCCCTGAAGACACTGAAGCTTTCTTT.

The chain uses TRBV5-1 and TRBJ2-5; TRBD2 aligns across 9 bases. The V gene's germline CDR1 is SGHRS and CDR2 YFSETQ. This CDR3 has 15 residues. J was trimmed by 5 bases and V by 5 bases; bases with no gene match: 10. CDR3 region: CASRNRGGARETQYF. The CDR3 nucleotides are TGCGCCAGCAGGAACCGCGGGGGGGCCCGGGAGACCCAGTACTTC.

The J gene is TRBJ1-6, the V gene TRBV7-2; no clear D. Trimming cost V 4 bases and J 8 bases, with 15 bases left between them. The CDR3 has 15 amino acids. Germline V gene data show CDR1 as SGHTA and CDR2 as FQGNSA. CDR3 loop: CASSSPQLNDSPLHF. The CDR3 DNA reads TGTGCCAGCAGCTCGCCTCAATTGAATGATTCACCCCTCCACTTT.

This clonotype was observed a handful of times. The CDR3 sequence is CASKGLKYGNTIYF. Written as DNA, the CDR3 is TGTGCCAGCAAGGGTCTCAAATATGGAAACACCATATATTTT. V usage is TRBV11-2 and J usage is TRBJ1-3; unclear D gene. The CDR3 contains 14 residues. CDR1 SGHAT and CDR2 FQNNGV come from the germline V gene. The V and J ends lost 7 bases and 3 bases respectively, with 13 bases between them.

This clonotype was counted only a few times. V gene TRBV12-3 or TRBV12-4 combines with J gene TRBJ1-1; D uncertain. The CDR3 runs 10 residues. V was cut by 6 bases and J by 10 bases, with 9 bases left in between. The CDR3 loop reads CASRGKVAFF. CDR3 DNA sequence: TGTGCCAGCAGAGGGAAAGTAGCTTTCTTT.

In this sample, this clonotype turned up a few times. The rearrangement joins TRBV20-1 to TRBJ2-7; 10 nucleotides agree with TRBD2. The length of the CDR3 is 15 residues. Germline loops: CDR1 DFQATT, CDR2 SNEGSKA (reference sequence). Germline trimming cut 5 bases from V and 3 bases from J; bases unmatched to any gene: 10. The CDR3 reads CSAPLLAGDNYEQYF. CDR3 nucleotide sequence: TGCAGTGCTCCCCTCCTAGCGGGGGACAACTACGAGCAGTACTTC.

In this sample, this clonotype turned up a few times. This CDR3 is CASSPGQGSTEAFF. Written as DNA, the CDR3 is TGTGCCAGCAGTCCGGGACAGGGGAGTACTGAAGCTTTCTTT. This chain connects TRBV28 to TRBJ1-1; TRBD1 aligns across 10 bases. After removal of 5 bases from V and 5 bases from J, the junction contained 5 bases not matched to a gene. The CDR3 consists of 14 residues. CDR1 is MDHEN and CDR2 is SYDVKM in the germline V gene.

The chain couples TRBV20-1 to TRBJ2-7; D tentatively reads TRBD1 or TRBD2 (5 bases each). The germline V gene has CDR1 DFQATT and CDR2 SNEGSKA (reference sequence). The CDR3 totals 13 residues. Trimming stripped 0 bases from V and 13 bases from J, with 19 bases between. This CDR3 reads CSARDQTGTALYF. CDR3 DNA sequence: TGCAGTGCTAGAGATCAAACGGGGACGGCTCTTTACTTC.

V and J are TRBV12-3 or TRBV12-4 and TRBJ1-5; TRBD1 matches at 8 bases. J was trimmed by 7 bases and V by 8 bases; bases with no gene match: 7. This CDR3 contains 13 residues. The CDR3 DNA reads TGTGCCAGCCAAGGACAGGGCGGGCAGCCCCAGCATTTT. The encoded protein is CASQGQGGQPQHF.

The chain carries TRBV4-1 and TRBJ2-5, with 11 bases that match TRBD1. CDR3 size: 16 residues. V lost 5 bases to trimming and J lost 4 bases; unmatched junction nucleotides: 9. Looked up from germline, CDR1 is MGHRA and CDR2 is YSYEKL. The CDR3 spells CASSKLPGQGGETQYF. The CDR3 DNA reads as TGCGCCAGCAGCAAATTACCGGGACAGGGGGGAGAGACCCAGTACTTC.

The chain couples TRBV10-3 to TRBJ2-7, with unresolved D. The CDR3 has 11 residues. Germline CDR1 reads ENHRY; CDR2 reads SYGVKD. Trimming removed 1 base from V and 7 bases from J, with 5 bases in between. CDR3 in amino acids: CAISEYKEQYF. CDR3 sequence (DNA): TGTGCCATCAGTGAGTATAAAGAGCAGTACTTC.

This chain joins TRBV4-1 and TRBJ2-2; D gene unclear. Between the trimmed V and J ends, which lost 4 bases and 5 bases, there was a span of 26 bases. Germline V CDR1 and CDR2: MGHRA, YSYEKL. CDR3 length equals 19 residues. CDR3 protein: CASSPPGARLRVGTGELFF. The CDR3 DNA reads TGCGCCAGCAGCCCACCAGGCGCCCGTCTACGAGTTGGGACCGGGGAGCTGTTTTTT.

This clonotype occurred a few times. The chain joins TRBV7-9 to TRBJ1-6, with D possibly matching TRBD1 (6 bases). Per the germline V gene, CDR1 is SEHNR and CDR2 is FQNEAQ (reference sequence). Trimming took off 5 bases at V and 14 bases at J, with 22 bases between the two ends. This CDR3 is built from 15 residues. The CDR3 region has the DNA TGTGCCAGCAGCGCCCTGACCCGACAGGCTCTCACCCTCCACTTT. Encoded protein: CASSALTRQALTLHF.

V gene TRBV19 combines with J gene TRBJ2-7, with a tentative D call TRBD2 (5 bases). Trimming shortened V by 4 bases and J by 2 bases, and 15 bases separated the two germline ends. Germline CDR1 is LNHDA and CDR2 is SQIVND (reference sequence). This CDR3 has 15 residues. The CDR3 DNA reads as TGTGCCAGTAGTACTCAGCCGGGAAGTACCTACGAGCAGTACTTC. Translated, it gives CASSTQPGSTYEQYF.

This clonotype has just a few counts. The V call is TRBV4-2, the J call TRBJ1-5; D call uncertain. Germline V CDR1 and CDR2: LGHNA, YNFKEQ. Deletions cut 1 base from V and 1 base from J, with 11 bases between. There are 16 residues in the CDR3. CDR3 bases: TGTGCCAGCAGCCAAGGGGTAGGTGTGAGCAATCAGCCCCAGCATTTT. It specifies CASSQGVGVSNQPQHF.